This T cell receptor beta chain was sequenced in a study of shared clonotypes between healthy human individuals. Study details: Per donor, CD8 memory used one plate, CD8 naive used two, CD4 memory used three and CD4 naive used three.

Points from the study as a whole: Larger richness was generally estimated for naive than memory subsets.

The V and J ends lost 5 bases and 3 bases, in that order; junction bases with no gene match: 6. The germline V gene encodes CDR1 MNHEY and CDR2 SMNVEV (reference sequence). This CDR3 region has 16 residues. Genomic DNA (from each subset) was split evenly across several immunoSEQ plates. Profiled with immunoSEQ multiplex PCR; TCRdb holds only in-frame clones, not every one. This table holds 2 million to 2.5 million clones, approximately 94% found once. CD45RO-negative cells were positively selected for CCR7, leaving out terminally differentiated effector memory CD45RA+ cells. With regard to this clone: Antigen unknown.

Specimen: naive CD8+ T cells from PBMCs. The receptor was isolated from a man aged 18 to 29 in good health. Some clones in this sample may be carry-over from other donors' samples. The chain has TRBV27 and TRBJ2-7; 14 positions agree with TRBD2. Written as DNA, the CDR3 is TGTGCCAGCAGTCAAGGGACTAGCGGGAGCTTCTACGAGCAGTACTTC. Protein: CASSQGTSGSFYEQYF.